The next 24 T cell receptor beta chains were all read from a single sample in a study of CD8+CD57+ T cells in acquired aplastic anemia. Flow cytometry had shown expanded CD8+CD57+ cells in the patients chosen for sequencing. Profiling that covered TCR beta VDJ and CDR3 relied on genomic DNA as its template. TCRdb ran MiXCR on the reads and lists one entry per CDR3 protein. The table shows 120,000 or so distinct CDR3 sequences, with nearly 40% occurring only once. What was sequenced was sorted CD4+, CD8+, or CD8+CD57+ T cells (not recorded which) from PBMCs. All receptors derive from a human donor with aplastic anemia.

At least ten counts were recorded for this clonotype. The chain is built from TRBV20-1 and TRBJ1-2; D remains unclear. Between the trimmed V and J ends, which lost 2 bases and 8 bases, there was a span of 15 bases. Germline CDR1 DFQATT, CDR2 SNEGSKA (reference sequence). This CDR3 has 13 amino acids. In nucleotides, the CDR3 is TGCAGTGCTAGAAATCGGAGGGAGCAAGGCTACACCTTC. It encodes CSARNRREQGYTF.

A word on this clonotype: This may be a read error, as it is one base from a much larger clone. The genes are TRBV5-4 and TRBJ1-2, with 7 nucleotides matching TRBD1. CDR1 is SGHNT and CDR2 is YYREEE in the germline V gene (reference sequence). V gave up 7 bases and J gave up 0 bases; unmatched junction bases: 6. CDR3 size: 14 residues. The CDR3 nucleotides are TGTGCCAGCGGCGGGACAGCGTCTAACTATGGCTACACCTTC. Translation: CASGGTASNYGYTF.

Turning to this clonotype: A much larger clone differs by one base, so this may be a read error. Given the absence of the conserved phenylalanine or tryptophan at the CDR3 end, a read error is likely. V usage is TRBV5-4 and J usage is TRBJ2-7; D not resolved. The length of the CDR3 is 15 residues. Germline V gene data show CDR1 as SGHNT and CDR2 as YYREEE (reference sequence). V lost 0 bases to trimming and J lost 7 bases, with 17 bases between them. The CDR3, as DNA: TGTGCCAGCAGCTTGGTACGATCACCCGAAGGGGAGCAGTACCTC. This sequence encodes CASSLVRSPEGEQYL.

This clonotype was detected a few times. At one boundary the junction diverges from the germline segment, which might be a read error. This rearrangement joins TRBV25-1 to TRBJ2-3; 11 nucleotides align to TRBD1. This CDR3 is built from 15 residues. CDR1 and CDR2 (germline): MGHDK, SYGVNS. The CDR3 sequence: CASSDGDRGEDMQYF. The CDR3 nucleotides are TGCGCCAGCAGTGATGGGGACAGGGGGGAAGATATGCAGTATTTT. Together with reference TRBV25-1 and TRBJ2-3, the CDR3 gives the full variable domain: EADIYQTPRYLVIGTGKKITLECSQTMGHDKMYWYQQDPGMELHLIHYSYGVNSTEKGDLSSESTVSRIRTEHFPLTLESARPSHTSQYLCASSDGDRGEDMQYFGPGTRLTVL.

This clonotype was recorded a few times. Compared with germline, one end of the junction differs, possibly owing to a read error. The chain combines TRBV19 with TRBJ1-6; TRBD1 agrees at 8 bases. The CDR3 covers 16 residues. Germline assignment: CDR1 LNHDA and CDR2 SQIVND (reference sequence). The DNA of the CDR3 is TGTGCCAGTAGTATGGACGACAGGGGTTATAATCCACCCCTCCACTTT. Its translation is CASSMDDRGYNPPLHF.

Remarks on this clonotype: This may be a read error, as it is one base from a much larger clone. The chain joins TRBV6-5 to TRBJ1-1; unclear D gene. The V end lost 2 bases, the J end lost 1 base, and 11 bases lay between the germline ends. Per germline, CDR1 MNHEY and CDR2 SVGAGI. This CDR3 is built from 15 residues. The CDR3, as DNA: TGTGCCAGCAGTTACCCTTATGGAAGGAACACTGAAGCTTTCTTT. Its protein product is CASSYPYGRNTEAFF.

This clonotype was detected only a few times. The CDR3 coding sequence is TGCAGTGCTAGAGGGGCTAGCGGGGGCGTCGCCTACAATGAGCAGTTCTTC. Translating it yields CSARGASGGVAYNEQFF. This sequence joins TRBV20-1 and TRBJ2-1; 10 bases map to TRBD2. Germline V gene sequence: CDR1 DFQATT, CDR2 SNEGSKA (reference sequence). The CDR3 runs to 17 residues. V trimming: 1 base; J trimming: 2 bases; junction bases outside the gene matches: 8.

This clonotype was seen at least ten times. The chain recombines TRBV7-2 with TRBJ1-2; no clear D gene. The germline gives CDR1 SGHTA, CDR2 FQGNSA. The CDR3 runs to 14 residues. Trimming took off 0 bases at V and 1 base at J, with 6 bases between the two ends. The CDR3 nucleotides read TGTGCCAGCAGCTTAGCGCACAGTAACTATGGCTACACCTTC. Amino acids: CASSLAHSNYGYTF.

J is TRBJ2-5 and V is TRBV7-9; D is perhaps TRBD1 or TRBD2 (6 bases each). This CDR3 comprises 14 residues. The V end was cut by 7 bases, the J end by 5 bases, with 17 bases between. Germline V lookup: CDR1 SEHNR, CDR2 FQNEAQ (reference sequence). The CDR3 region has the DNA TGTGCCAGCAACATCCGTGGAGGGGGGGAGACCCAGTACTTC. This sequence encodes CASNIRGGGETQYF. The full variable domain, with the rest looked up from reference TRBV7-9 and TRBJ2-5, is DTGVSQNPRHKITKRGQNVTFRCDPISEHNRLYWYRQTLGQGPEFLTYFQNEAQLEKSRLLSDRFSAERPKGSFSTLEIQRTEQGDSAMYLCASNIRGGGETQYFGPGTRLLVL.

This clonotype has a count of ten or more. The rearrangement joins TRBV29-1 to TRBJ2-1, with TRBD1 identical over 10 bases. The CDR3 is 13 residues long. The germline V gene has CDR1 SQVTM and CDR2 ANQGSEA. The J segment lost 8 bases and the V segment lost 4 bases, leaving 5 bases of the junction unmatched. CDR3 nucleotide sequence: TGCAGCGTTGCGGGACAGGGGCACGATGAGCAGTTCTTC. The encoded protein is CSVAGQGHDEQFF.

J is TRBJ2-1 and V is TRBV12-5; D may be TRBD2 (6 bases). Trimming removed 0 bases at V and 0 bases at J, with 18 bases between. The length of the CDR3 is 19 residues. Germline V gene lookup returns CDR1 LGHNT and CDR2 FRNRAP. This CDR3 reads CASGLVNGARGSSYNEQFF. CDR3 nucleotides: TGTGCTAGTGGTTTGGTAAACGGGGCTCGGGGGAGCTCCTACAATGAGCAGTTCTTC.

This clonotype was recorded many times. V and J are TRBV6-1 and TRBJ1-3; no reliable D call. Trimming removed 6 bases from V and 0 bases from J, with 15 bases in between. The CDR3 spans 16 residues. CDR1 is MNHNS and CDR2 is SASEGT in the germline V gene. The CDR3 DNA sequence: TGTGCCAGCAGCCAACTGACGACGTACTCTGGAAACACCATATATTTT. Translation: CASSQLTTYSGNTIYF.

This clonotype was picked up many times. V gene TRBV4-1 combines with J gene TRBJ2-7; the match to TRBD1 covers 11 bases. V dropped 4 bases and J dropped 6; count of bases not matched to a gene: 8. The V gene's germline CDR1 is MGHRA and CDR2 YSYEKL. The CDR3 has 15 amino acids. Here the CDR3 DNA reads TGCGCCAGCAGCCTGTCCGGACAGGGGGCGGTCGAGCAGTACTTC. Amino acid sequence: CASSLSGQGAVEQYF.

This chain connects TRBV25-1 to TRBJ1-5; 9 bases align to TRBD1. Germline-derived CDR1 and CDR2 are MGHDK and SYGVNS. J gave up 4 bases and V 6 bases, and 16 bases lay outside the gene matches. The CDR3 runs 18 residues. The CDR3 protein is CASSRFRDRDIGNQPQHF. Here the CDR3 DNA reads TGTGCCAGCAGCCGCTTCCGGGACAGGGACATCGGGAATCAGCCCCAGCATTTT.

This clonotype was seen ten or more times. CDR3 in DNA: TGTGCCAGCGTTTCGACTAGCGGGGGCCCTAATGAGCAGTTCTTC. Translation: CASVSTSGGPNEQFF. V is TRBV2 and J is TRBJ2-1, with TRBD2 matching over 12 bases. V gave up 8 bases and J gave up 7 bases; unmatched junction bases: 9. CDR1 SNHLY and CDR2 FYNNEI come from the germline V gene. The CDR3 has 15 residues.

This clonotype was detected many times. A single base separates this from a much larger clone, so it may be a read error. This rearrangement joins TRBV19 to TRBJ1-6, with D perhaps TRBD1 (5 bases). Germline V gene sequence: CDR1 LNHDA, CDR2 SQIVND (reference sequence). There are 15 residues in the CDR3. The V end lost 5 bases, the J end lost 9 bases, and 17 bases lay between the germline ends. The CDR3 bases are TGTGCCAGTAGTCCATCCACAAGGGGCACTTCACCCCTCCACTTT. This encodes CASSPSTRGTSPLHF.

In this sample, this clonotype turned up many times. The chain carries TRBV7-8 and TRBJ2-7, with 10 positions matching TRBD2. CDR3 length: 14 residues. V was pared by 3 bases and J by 3 bases, with 2 bases of the junction left unmatched. The germline V gene encodes CDR1 SGHVS and CDR2 FQNEAQ. The CDR3 coding sequence is TGTGCCAGCAGCTTTAGCGGGGGGCACTACGAGCAGTACGTC. Translating it yields CASSFSGGHYEQYV.

This clonotype was counted at least ten times. The gene calls are TRBV19 and TRBJ2-6; D may correspond to TRBD1 or TRBD2 (5 bases each). Trimming shortened V by 7 bases and J by 0 bases, and 13 bases separated the two germline ends. CDR3 length: 16 residues. Germline V gene data show CDR1 as LNHDA and CDR2 as SQIVND (reference sequence). The CDR3 loop reads CASTGTRFSGANVLTF. The CDR3 DNA reads TGTGCCAGTACCGGGACGCGATTCTCTGGGGCCAACGTCCTGACTTTC.

The rearrangement uses TRBV20-1 and TRBJ2-7, with 7 positions matching TRBD1. Germline V gives CDR1 DFQATT, CDR2 SNEGSKA (reference sequence). The trim removed 1 base at V and 4 bases at J, leaving 7 bases unmatched. CDR3 length equals 14 residues. DNA of the CDR3: TGCAGTGCTAGAGGTCGGGGACAGTTGTACGAGCAGTACTTC. It codes for CSARGRGQLYEQYF.

This clonotype has a handful of counts. The rearrangement links TRBV6-6 to TRBJ1-1; D is uncertain. This CDR3 is 17 amino acids long. Germline-derived CDR1 and CDR2 are MNHNY and SVGAGI (reference sequence). V lost 4 bases to trimming and J lost 1 base, with 19 bases between them. This chain's CDR3 is CASSFPLDVRRNTEAFF. The CDR3 bases are TGTGCCAGCAGTTTCCCTCTGGATGTTCGCCGGAACACTGAAGCTTTCTTT.

This clonotype was observed at least ten times. This chain joins TRBV2 and TRBJ1-3; the match to TRBD1 covers 8 bases. The junction had 9 bases not matched to a gene; V was cut back by 2 bases and J by 0 bases. The CDR3 has 18 amino acids. The V gene's germline CDR1 is SNHLY and CDR2 FYNNEI. The CDR3 region has the DNA TGTGCCAGCAGTGAATCCCCGACAGGGGACTACTCTGGAAACACCATATATTTT. This sequence encodes CASSESPTGDYSGNTIYF.

This clonotype was recorded many times. The V gene is TRBV6-1, the J gene TRBJ1-2; D unclear. CDR1 is MNHNS, CDR2 SASEGT, per germline. V lost 5 bases to trimming and J lost 8 bases, with 21 bases between them. The length of the CDR3 is 15 residues. CDR3 nucleotide sequence: TGTGCCAGCAGTCGTCGGACCCTGCCTTTGACCGGCTACACCTTC. Translated: CASSRRTLPLTGYTF.

This clonotype was counted ten times or more. V is TRBV20-1 and J is TRBJ1-1; D perhaps matches TRBD1 (5 bases). Germline CDR1 DFQATT, CDR2 SNEGSKA (reference sequence). There are 14 residues in the CDR3. The V gene lost 4 bases and the J gene lost 0 bases, with 12 bases spanning the gap. In nucleotides, the CDR3 is TGCAGTGCTAACCCTGACAGAGTGAACACTGAAGCTTTCTTT. Its translation: CSANPDRVNTEAFF.

Many counts were recorded for this clonotype. The genes are TRBV5-4 and TRBJ1-1, with 9 bases matching TRBD1. This CDR3 is built from 14 residues. V was clipped by 2 bases and J by 5 bases; unmatched bases: 4. Per the germline V gene, CDR1 is SGHNT and CDR2 is YYREEE (reference sequence). CDR3 in DNA: TGTGCCAGCAGCTTTGGACAGGGGAGGACTGAAGCTTTCTTT. It is translated as CASSFGQGRTEAFF.